This TCR beta chain is drawn from a study of CD8+CD57+ T cells in acquired aplastic anemia. Study details: Quantities of DNA derived from sorted CD4+ and CD8+ cells averaged roughly 3 ug. For CD4+ cells, healthy donors had an average of approximately 10 million reads.

A note on this clonotype: Its antigen is unidentified.

Genomic DNA templated the TCR beta VDJ and CDR3 profiling. A single record per CDR3 protein comes from TCRdb applying MiXCR to the reads. There are 400,000 to 450,000 distinct CDR3 sequences in the sample; approximately 70% occur only once, and 4% lies in the top ten. V lost 5 bases and J 7 bases, leaving 15 bases between the germline ends. This CDR3 region has 14 residues. Whole-study findings and limits: The CD8+ Simpson's diversity of patients and controls was not significantly different. Fewer than 30 CD8+ CDR3 sequences were shared between patients and controls.

The clonotype was recovered from a human donor in good health, serving as a control. The chain carries TRBV12-3 or TRBV12-4 and TRBJ1-5, with D unresolved. Sample: sorted CD4+, CD8+, or CD8+CD57+ T cells (not recorded which) from PBMCs. CDR3 nucleotides: TGTGCCAGCAGTCTCCAAGATGGACCCCAGCCCCAGCATTTT. It yields the protein CASSLQDGPQPQHF.